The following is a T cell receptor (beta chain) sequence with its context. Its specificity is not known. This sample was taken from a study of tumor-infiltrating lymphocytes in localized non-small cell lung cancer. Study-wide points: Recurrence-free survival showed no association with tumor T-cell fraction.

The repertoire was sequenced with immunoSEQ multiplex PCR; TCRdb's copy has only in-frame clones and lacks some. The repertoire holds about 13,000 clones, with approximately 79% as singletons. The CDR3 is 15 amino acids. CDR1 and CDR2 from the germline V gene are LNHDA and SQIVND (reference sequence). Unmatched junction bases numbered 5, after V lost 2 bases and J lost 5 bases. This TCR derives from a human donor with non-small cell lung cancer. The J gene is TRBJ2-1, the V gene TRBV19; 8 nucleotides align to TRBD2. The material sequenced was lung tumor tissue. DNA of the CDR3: TGTGCCAGTAGTATACGAGCGGGAGTACACAATGAGCAGTTCTTC. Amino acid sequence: CASSIRAGVHNEQFF.